This T cell receptor (beta chain) was sequenced in a study of T cell repertoires in cytomegalovirus infection. Overall study context: Recently identified HLA-C-restricted CMV epitopes were used, and well-studied HLA-B-restricted CMV epitopes were used as well. CMV infection together with matching HLA type was indicated by public TCR beta signatures.

As for this clonotype: The antigen remains unidentified.

Study-level results: Carriers of CMV plus the relevant HLA were identified by cumulative public TCR beta family frequency. HLA-C-restricted CMV-specific TCR beta clonotypes were dominant in the ex vivo response.

The CDR3 is 17 amino acids. V trimming: 5 bases; J trimming: 4 bases; junction bases outside the gene matches: 16. Germline V gene data show CDR1 as MNHEY and CDR2 as SMNVEV (reference sequence). TCRdb re-derived calls from the reads in MiXCR, one entry per CDR3 protein. The sample gives hundreds of thousands of distinct CDR3 sequences, under 40% of which show up once; under 15% is in the top ten. This TCR came from a human donor in good health (CMV status not recorded). Some clones in this sample may be carry-over from other donors' samples. The chain is built from TRBV27 and TRBJ1-2, with 7 bases aligning to TRBD1. Sequenced here: cultured CD8+ T cells from PBMCs, sampled from culture after CMV antigen stimulation. This CDR3 is CASSPTSTGKWFYGYTF. In DNA form, the CDR3 reads TGTGCCAGCAGTCCCACCTCGACAGGGAAGTGGTTCTATGGCTACACCTTC.